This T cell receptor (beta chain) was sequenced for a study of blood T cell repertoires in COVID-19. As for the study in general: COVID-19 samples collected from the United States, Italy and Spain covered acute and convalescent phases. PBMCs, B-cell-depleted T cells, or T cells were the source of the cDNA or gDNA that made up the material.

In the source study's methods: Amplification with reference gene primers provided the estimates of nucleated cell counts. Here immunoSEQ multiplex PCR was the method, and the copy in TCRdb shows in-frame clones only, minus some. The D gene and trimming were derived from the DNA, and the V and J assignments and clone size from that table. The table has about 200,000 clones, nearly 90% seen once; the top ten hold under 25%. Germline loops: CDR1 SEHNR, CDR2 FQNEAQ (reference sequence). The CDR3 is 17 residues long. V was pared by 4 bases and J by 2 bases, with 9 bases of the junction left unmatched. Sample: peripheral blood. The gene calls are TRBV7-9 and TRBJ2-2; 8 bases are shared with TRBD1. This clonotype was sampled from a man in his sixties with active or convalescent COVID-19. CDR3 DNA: TGTGCCAGCAGCTCTCCTCGACAGGGGTTAAACACCGGGGAGCTGTTTTTT. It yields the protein CASSSPRQGLNTGELFF.